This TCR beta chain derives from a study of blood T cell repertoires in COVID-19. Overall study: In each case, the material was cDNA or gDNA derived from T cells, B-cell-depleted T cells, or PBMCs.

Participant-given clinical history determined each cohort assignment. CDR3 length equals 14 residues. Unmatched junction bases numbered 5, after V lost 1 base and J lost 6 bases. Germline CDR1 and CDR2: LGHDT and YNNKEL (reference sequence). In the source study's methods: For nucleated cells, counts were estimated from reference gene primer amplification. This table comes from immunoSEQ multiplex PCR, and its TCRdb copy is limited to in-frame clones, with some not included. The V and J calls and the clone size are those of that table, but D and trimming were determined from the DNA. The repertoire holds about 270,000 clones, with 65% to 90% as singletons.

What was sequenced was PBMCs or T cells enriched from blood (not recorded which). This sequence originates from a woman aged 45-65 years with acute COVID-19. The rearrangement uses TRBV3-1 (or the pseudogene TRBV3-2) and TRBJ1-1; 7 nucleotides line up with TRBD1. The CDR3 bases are TGTGCCAGCAGCCAAGGAGGAGGGGGCGCTGAAGCTTTCTTT. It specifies CASSQGGGGAEAFF.